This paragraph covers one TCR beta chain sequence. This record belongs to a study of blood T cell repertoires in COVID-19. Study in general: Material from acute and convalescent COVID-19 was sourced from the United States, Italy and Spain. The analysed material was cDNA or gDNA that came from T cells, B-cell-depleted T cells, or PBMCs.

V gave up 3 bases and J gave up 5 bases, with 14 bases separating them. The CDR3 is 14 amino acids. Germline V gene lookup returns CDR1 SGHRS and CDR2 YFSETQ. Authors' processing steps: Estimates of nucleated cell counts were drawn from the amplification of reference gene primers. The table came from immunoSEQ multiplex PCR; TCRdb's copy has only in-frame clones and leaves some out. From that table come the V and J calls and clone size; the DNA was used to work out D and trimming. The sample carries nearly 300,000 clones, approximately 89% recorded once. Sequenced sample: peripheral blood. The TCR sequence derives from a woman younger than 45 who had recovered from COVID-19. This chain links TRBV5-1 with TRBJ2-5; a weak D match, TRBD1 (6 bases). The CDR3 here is CASSSSNRVETQYF. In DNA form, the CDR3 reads TGCGCCAGCAGCTCTTCGAACAGGGTTGAGACCCAGTACTTC.